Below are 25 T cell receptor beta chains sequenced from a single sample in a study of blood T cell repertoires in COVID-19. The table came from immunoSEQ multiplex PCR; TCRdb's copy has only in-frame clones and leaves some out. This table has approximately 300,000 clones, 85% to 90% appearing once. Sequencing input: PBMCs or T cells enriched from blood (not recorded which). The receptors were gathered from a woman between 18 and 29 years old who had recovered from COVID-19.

The CDR3 DNA is TGTGCCAGCAGCCAAGATGGGGCATGGGGGACAGTGACCCATCGGTCCCCCCAGCATTTT. Its translation is CASSQDGAWGTVTHRSPQHF. The chain uses TRBV4-2 and TRBJ1-5; TRBD1 matches at 7 bases. V was clipped by 0 bases and J by 10 bases; unmatched bases: 24. The CDR3 totals 20 residues. In germline, CDR1 is LGHNA, CDR2 YNFKEQ.

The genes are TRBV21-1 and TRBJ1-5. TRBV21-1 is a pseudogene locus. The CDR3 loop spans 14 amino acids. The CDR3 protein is CASRTFQRDQPQHF. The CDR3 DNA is TGTGCCAGCAGAACTTTTCAACGGGATCAGCCCCAGCATTTT.

The CDR3 is CASSIGEGSLTEAFF. As DNA, the CDR3 is TGTGCCAGTAGTATAGGGGAGGGCAGTCTCACTGAAGCTTTCTTT. The gene calls are TRBV19 and TRBJ1-1; D uncertain. The germline V gene encodes CDR1 LNHDA and CDR2 SQIVND (reference sequence). The CDR3 loop spans 15 amino acids. The V gene lost 1 base and the J gene lost 4 bases, with 13 bases spanning the gap.

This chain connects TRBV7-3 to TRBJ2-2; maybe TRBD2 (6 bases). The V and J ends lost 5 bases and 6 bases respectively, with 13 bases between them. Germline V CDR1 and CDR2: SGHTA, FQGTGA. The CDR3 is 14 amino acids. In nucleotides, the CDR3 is TGTGCCAGCAGCGGGACTTCCGACGCCGGGGAGCTGTTTTTT. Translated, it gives CASSGTSDAGELFF. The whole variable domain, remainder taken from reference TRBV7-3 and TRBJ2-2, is GAGVSQTPSNKVTEKGKYVELRCDPISGHTALYWYRQSLGQGPEFLIYFQGTGAADDSGLPNDRFFAVRPEGSVSTLKIQRTERGDSAVYLCASSGTSDAGELFFGEGSRLTVL.

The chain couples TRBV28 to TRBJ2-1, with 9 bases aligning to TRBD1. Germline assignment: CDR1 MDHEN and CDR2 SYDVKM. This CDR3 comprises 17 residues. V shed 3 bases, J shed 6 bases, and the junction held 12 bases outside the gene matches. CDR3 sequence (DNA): TGTGCCAGCAGTTTTAGTACAGGGGGCCGTCTAGGCAATGAGCAGTTCTTC. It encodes CASSFSTGGRLGNEQFF. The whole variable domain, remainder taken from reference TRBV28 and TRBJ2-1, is DVKVTQSSRYLVKRTGEKVFLECVQDMDHENMFWYRQDPGLGLRLIYFSYDVKMKEKGDIPEGYSVSREKKERFSLILESASTNQTSMYLCASSFSTGGRLGNEQFFGPGTRLTVL.

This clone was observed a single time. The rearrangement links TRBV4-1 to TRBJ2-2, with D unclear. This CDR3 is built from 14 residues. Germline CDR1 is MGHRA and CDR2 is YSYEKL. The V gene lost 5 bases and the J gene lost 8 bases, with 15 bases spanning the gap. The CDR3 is CASSRTNLRGELFF. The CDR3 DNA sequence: TGCGCCAGCAGCAGAACTAACCTGAGAGGGGAGCTGTTTTTT.

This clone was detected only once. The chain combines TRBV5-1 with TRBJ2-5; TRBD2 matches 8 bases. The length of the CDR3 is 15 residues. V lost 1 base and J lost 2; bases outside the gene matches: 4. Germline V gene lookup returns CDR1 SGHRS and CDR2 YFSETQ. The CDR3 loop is CASSLRPGGQETQYF. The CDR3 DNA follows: TGCGCCAGCAGCTTGAGGCCGGGGGGGCAAGAGACCCAGTACTTC.

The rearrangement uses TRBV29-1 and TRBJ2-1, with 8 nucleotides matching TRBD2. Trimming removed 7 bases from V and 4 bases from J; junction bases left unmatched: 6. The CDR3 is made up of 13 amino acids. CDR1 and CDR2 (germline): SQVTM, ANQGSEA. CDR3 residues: CSGALAVYNEQFF. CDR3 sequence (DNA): TGCAGCGGGGCACTAGCGGTTTACAATGAGCAGTTCTTC.

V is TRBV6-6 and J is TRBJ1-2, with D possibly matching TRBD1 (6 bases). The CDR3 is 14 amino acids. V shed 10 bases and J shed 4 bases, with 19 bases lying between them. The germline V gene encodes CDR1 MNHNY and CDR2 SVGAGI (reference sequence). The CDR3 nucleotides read TGTGCCACCCGGGCGGGGGGGCATGGCTATGGCTACACCTTC. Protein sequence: CATRAGGHGYGYTF.

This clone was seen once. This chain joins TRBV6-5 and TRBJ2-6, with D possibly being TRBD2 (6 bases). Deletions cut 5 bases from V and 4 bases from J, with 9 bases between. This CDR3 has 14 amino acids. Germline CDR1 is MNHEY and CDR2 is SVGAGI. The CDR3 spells CASSRRDGANVLTF. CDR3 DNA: TGTGCCAGCAGTAGGAGGGACGGGGCCAACGTCCTGACTTTC.

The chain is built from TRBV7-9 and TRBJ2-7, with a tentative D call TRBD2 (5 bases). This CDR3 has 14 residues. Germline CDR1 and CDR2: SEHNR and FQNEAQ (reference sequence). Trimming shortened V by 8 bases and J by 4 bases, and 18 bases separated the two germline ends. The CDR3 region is CASRGAGDLYEQYF. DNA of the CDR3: TGTGCCAGCCGGGGAGCAGGCGATTTGTACGAGCAGTACTTC.

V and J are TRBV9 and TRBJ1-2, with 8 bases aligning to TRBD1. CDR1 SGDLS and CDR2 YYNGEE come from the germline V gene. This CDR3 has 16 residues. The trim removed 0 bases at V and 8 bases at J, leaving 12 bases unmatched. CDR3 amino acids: CASSVAEGRQGNGYTF. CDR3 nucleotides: TGTGCCAGCAGCGTAGCTGAGGGCCGACAGGGGAACGGCTACACCTTC.

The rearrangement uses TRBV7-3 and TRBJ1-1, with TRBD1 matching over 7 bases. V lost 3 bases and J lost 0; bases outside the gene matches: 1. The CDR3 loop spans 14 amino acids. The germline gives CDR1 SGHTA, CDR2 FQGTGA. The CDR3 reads CASSLTGLNTEAFF. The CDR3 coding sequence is TGTGCCAGCAGCTTGACAGGGTTGAACACTGAAGCTTTCTTT.

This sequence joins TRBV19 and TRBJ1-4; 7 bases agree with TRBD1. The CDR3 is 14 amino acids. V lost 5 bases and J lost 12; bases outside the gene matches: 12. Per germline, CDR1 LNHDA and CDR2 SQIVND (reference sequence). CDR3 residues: CASSLDRWEVELFF. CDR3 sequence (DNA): TGTGCCAGTAGTCTGGACAGGTGGGAAGTGGAACTGTTTTTT.

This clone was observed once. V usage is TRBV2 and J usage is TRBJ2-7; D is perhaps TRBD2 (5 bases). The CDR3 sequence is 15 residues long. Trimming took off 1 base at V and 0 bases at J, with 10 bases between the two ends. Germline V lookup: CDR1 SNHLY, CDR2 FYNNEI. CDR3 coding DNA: TGTGCCAGCAGTGAAGAAGGGCTAGCCTCCTACGAGCAGTACTTC. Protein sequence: CASSEEGLASYEQYF. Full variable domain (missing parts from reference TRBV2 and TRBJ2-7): EPEVTQTPSHQVTQMGQEVILRCVPISNHLYFYWYRQILGQKVEFLVSFYNNEISEKSEIFDDQFSVERPDGSNFTLKIRSTKLEDSAMYFCASSEEGLASYEQYFGPGTRLTVT.

This CDR3 is CAWTGGLSYEQYF. CDR3 sequence (DNA): TGTGCCTGGACTGGGGGACTGAGCTACGAGCAGTACTTC. The V and J genes are TRBV30 and TRBJ2-7; tentatively, D is TRBD2 (6 bases). In germline, CDR1 is GTSNPN, CDR2 SVGIG (reference sequence). This CDR3 comprises 13 residues. The V end was cut by 4 bases, the J end by 3 bases, with 13 bases between. The complete variable domain, with remaining parts taken from reference TRBV30 and TRBJ2-7, reads SQTIHQWPATLVQPVGSPLSLECTVEGTSNPNLYWYRQAAGRGLQLLFYSVGIGQISSEVPQNLSASRPQDRQFILSSKKLLLSDSGFYLCAWTGGLSYEQYFGPGTRLTVT.

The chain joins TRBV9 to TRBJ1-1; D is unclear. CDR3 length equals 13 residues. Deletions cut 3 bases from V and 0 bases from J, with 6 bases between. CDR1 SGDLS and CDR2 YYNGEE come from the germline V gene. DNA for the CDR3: TGTGCCAGCAGCGGACACATGAACACTGAAGCTTTCTTT. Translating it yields CASSGHMNTEAFF.

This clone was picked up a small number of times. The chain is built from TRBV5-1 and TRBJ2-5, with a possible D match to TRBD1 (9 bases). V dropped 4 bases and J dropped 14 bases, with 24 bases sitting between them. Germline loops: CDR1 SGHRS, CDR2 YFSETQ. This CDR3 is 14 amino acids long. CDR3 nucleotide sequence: TGCGCCAGCAGCCTTGCCGGGGGGGACAGGGTCGTCTACTTC. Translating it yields CASSLAGGDRVVYF.

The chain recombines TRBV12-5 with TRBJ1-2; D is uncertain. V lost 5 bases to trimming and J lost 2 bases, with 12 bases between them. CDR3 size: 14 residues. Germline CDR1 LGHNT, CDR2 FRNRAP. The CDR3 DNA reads TGTGCTAGTGGTCTCCCTAGTGGGAACTATGGCTACACCTTC. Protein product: CASGLPSGNYGYTF.

CDR3 DNA sequence: TGCGCCAGCAGCCCTGGACAGGGGGGCGACGAGCAGTACTTC. The encoded protein is CASSPGQGGDEQYF. The V call is TRBV5-1, the J call TRBJ2-7, with TRBD1 matching 10 bases. CDR1 is SGHRS and CDR2 is YFSETQ in the germline V gene. The CDR3 length is 14 residues. V lost 4 bases to trimming and J lost 5 bases; unmatched junction nucleotides: 6. The full variable domain, in which reference TRBV5-1 and TRBJ2-7 provide the parts outside the CDR3, is KAGVTQTPRYLIKTRGQQVTLSCSPISGHRSVSWYQQTPGQGLQFLFEYFSETQRNKGNFPGRFSGRQFSNSRSEMNVSTLELGDSALYLCASSPGQGGDEQYFGPGTRLTVT.

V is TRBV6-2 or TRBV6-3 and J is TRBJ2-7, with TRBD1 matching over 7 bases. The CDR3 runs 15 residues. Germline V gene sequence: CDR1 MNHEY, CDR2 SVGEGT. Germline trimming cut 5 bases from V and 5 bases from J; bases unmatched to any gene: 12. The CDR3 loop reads CASSPPGQIVHEQYF. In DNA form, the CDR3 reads TGTGCCAGCAGTCCCCCGGGACAGATCGTCCACGAGCAGTACTTC.

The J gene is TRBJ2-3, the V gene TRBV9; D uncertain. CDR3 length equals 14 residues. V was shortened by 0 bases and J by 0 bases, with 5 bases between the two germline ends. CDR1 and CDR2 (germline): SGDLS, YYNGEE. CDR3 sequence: CASSVVPSTDTQYF. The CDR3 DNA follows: TGTGCCAGCAGCGTAGTCCCTAGCACAGATACGCAGTATTTT. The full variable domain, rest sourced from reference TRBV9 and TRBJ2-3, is DSGVTQTPKHLITATGQRVTLRCSPRSGDLSVYWYQQSLDQGLQFLIQYYNGEERAKGNILERFSAQQFPDLHSELNLSSLELGDSALYFCASSVVPSTDTQYFGPGTRLTVL.

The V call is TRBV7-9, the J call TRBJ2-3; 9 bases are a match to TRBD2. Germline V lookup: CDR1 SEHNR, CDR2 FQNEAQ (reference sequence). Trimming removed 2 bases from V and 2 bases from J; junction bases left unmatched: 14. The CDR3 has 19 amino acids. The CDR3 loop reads CASSLSLRGGMRTTDTQYF. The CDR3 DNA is TGTGCCAGCAGCTTAAGCCTGCGGGGGGGCATGAGGACCACAGATACGCAGTATTTT. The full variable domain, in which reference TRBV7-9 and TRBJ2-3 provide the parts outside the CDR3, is DTGVSQNPRHKITKRGQNVTFRCDPISEHNRLYWYRQTLGQGPEFLTYFQNEAQLEKSRLLSDRFSAERPKGSFSTLEIQRTEQGDSAMYLCASSLSLRGGMRTTDTQYFGPGTRLTVL.

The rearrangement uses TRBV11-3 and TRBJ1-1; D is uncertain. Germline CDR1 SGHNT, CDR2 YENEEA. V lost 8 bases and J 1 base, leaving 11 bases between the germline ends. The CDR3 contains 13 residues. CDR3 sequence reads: CASSSEKNTEAFF. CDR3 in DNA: TGTGCCAGCTCCTCGGAGAAGAACACTGAAGCTTTCTTT.

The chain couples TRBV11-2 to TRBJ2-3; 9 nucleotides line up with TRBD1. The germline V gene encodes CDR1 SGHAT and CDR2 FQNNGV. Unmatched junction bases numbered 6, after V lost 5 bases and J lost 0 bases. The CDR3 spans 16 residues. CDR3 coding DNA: TGTGCCAGCAGCCCGGGGACAGGGCCTAGCACAGATACGCAGTATTTT. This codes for CASSPGTGPSTDTQYF.